These 17 T cell receptor beta chains originate from one sample sequenced in a study of T cell repertoires in cytomegalovirus infection. Their recognized antigens are unknown. TCRdb used MiXCR to reprocess the reads, holding one entry per CDR3 protein. The sample lists hundreds of thousands of distinct CDR3 sequences, around a third occurring once. Sequences were derived from cultured PBMCs, sampled from culture after CMV antigen stimulation. The source of these receptors is a human donor in good health (CMV status not recorded). Some clones in this sample may be carry-over from other donors' samples.

The chain employs TRBV12-3 or TRBV12-4 and TRBJ2-5; perhaps D is TRBD1 or TRBD2 (5 bases each). V lost 10 bases, J lost 1 base, and 22 bases lay in between. The CDR3 length is 16 residues. This CDR3 reads CATFLPGAALQETQYF. As DNA, the CDR3 is TGTGCCACCTTTCTGCCCGGGGCGGCCCTCCAAGAGACCCAGTACTTC.

The V call is TRBV12-3 or TRBV12-4, the J call TRBJ2-3; TRBD1 matches 8 bases. The CDR3 contains 16 residues. The V segment lost 1 base and the J segment 6 bases; nucleotides outside the gene matches: 9. The CDR3 reads CASSLGLQGAYDTQYF. The CDR3 DNA reads as TGTGCCAGCAGTTTAGGTTTGCAGGGGGCTTACGATACGCAGTATTTT.

V and J are TRBV20-1 and TRBJ2-1, with 11 bases matching TRBD1. CDR1 is DFQATT, CDR2 SNEGSKA, per germline (reference sequence). The ends lost 6 bases at V and 8 bases at J; junction bases unmatched: 18. The CDR3 is 17 residues long. The chain's CDR3 is CSALPYRGTGGPDEQFF. In nucleotides, the CDR3 is TGCAGTGCACTCCCTTACCGCGGGACAGGGGGACCCGATGAGCAGTTCTTC.

The chain uses TRBV4-2 and TRBJ2-3, with D perhaps TRBD2 (6 bases). Germline lookup yields CDR1 LGHNA and CDR2 YNFKEQ. The V gene lost 1 base and the J gene lost 0 bases, with 11 bases spanning the gap. The CDR3 consists of 16 residues. CDR3 sequence reads: CASSQGLALSTDTQYF. CDR3 DNA sequence: TGTGCCAGCAGCCAAGGTCTAGCGCTAAGCACAGATACGCAGTATTTT.

V gene TRBV7-8 combines with J gene TRBJ2-1; D call uncertain. This CDR3 spans 16 amino acids. V was trimmed by 5 bases and J by 4 bases, leaving 18 bases between them. Germline CDR1 is SGHVS and CDR2 is FQNEAQ. CDR3: CASSPLTATHYNEQFF. CDR3 bases: TGTGCCAGCAGCCCCCTGACGGCTACCCATTACAATGAGCAGTTCTTC.

This chain uses TRBV28 with TRBJ2-3; 11 bases map to TRBD2. CDR3 length equals 17 residues. The junction had 9 bases not matched to a gene; V was cut back by 1 base and J by 6 bases. Germline values: CDR1 MDHEN, CDR2 SYDVKM. The CDR3 nucleotides read TGTGCCAGCAGTTTATCAGTACTAGCGGGAGCCCCCGATACGCAGTATTTT. This sequence encodes CASSLSVLAGAPDTQYF.

This chain joins TRBV11-3 and TRBJ2-1, with 10 nucleotides matching TRBD2. Germline CDR1 and CDR2: SGHNT and YENEEA. The V segment lost 5 bases and the J segment 4 bases; nucleotides outside the gene matches: 5. The CDR3 has 15 amino acids. The CDR3 coding sequence is TGTGCCAGCAGCGCCCAGCGGGAGGGGTACAATGAGCAGTTCTTC. Translated: CASSAQREGYNEQFF. Looking up the rest from reference TRBV11-3 and TRBJ2-1 gives the full variable domain: EAGVVQSPRYKIIEKKQPVAFWCNPISGHNTLYWYLQNLGQGPELLIRYENEEAVDDSQLPKDRFSAERLKGVDSTLKIQPAELGDSAVYLCASSAQREGYNEQFFGPGTRLTVL.

This clonotype came up many times. The V and J genes are TRBV7-2 and TRBJ2-3; D possibly uses TRBD1 or TRBD2 (7 bases each). The germline V and J ends were trimmed by 5 bases and 4 bases, with 16 bases remaining between them. The CDR3 is 15 residues long. Germline assignment: CDR1 SGHTA and CDR2 FQGNSA. The CDR3 sequence is CASSVDRAGADTQYF. The CDR3 DNA sequence: TGTGCCAGCAGCGTCGACAGGGCGGGGGCAGATACGCAGTATTTT.

This clonotype was counted only a few times. The V gene is TRBV7-9, the J gene TRBJ2-1; 7 positions match TRBD2. After removal of 5 bases from V and 2 bases from J, the junction contained 3 bases not matched to a gene. The CDR3 has 14 residues. Germline CDR1 SEHNR, CDR2 FQNEAQ (reference sequence). CDR3 in amino acids: CASSHRGAYNEQFF. The CDR3, as DNA: TGTGCCAGCAGCCATCGGGGGGCCTACAATGAGCAGTTCTTC.

The chain uses TRBV18 and TRBJ1-1; a weak D match, TRBD1 (5 bases). With 3 bases removed from V and 7 bases from J, the gap between germline ends came to 12 bases. CDR1 and CDR2 from the germline V gene are KGHSH and LQKENI. This CDR3 spans 13 amino acids. The CDR3 coding sequence is TGTGCCAGCTCACCGAGACAGCCATATGAAGCTTTCTTT. This gives the protein CASSPRQPYEAFF.

The chain combines TRBV7-4 with TRBJ2-7, with 8 bases aligning to TRBD1. V shed 5 bases, J shed 2 bases, and the junction held 8 bases outside the gene matches. The CDR3 is 15 residues long. The germline CDR1 and CDR2 sequences are SGHVT and SQSDAQ. CDR3 region: CASSPTTGGPYEQYF. In DNA form, the CDR3 reads TGTGCCAGCAGCCCCACAACAGGGGGACCCTACGAGCAGTACTTC. Supplemented by reference TRBV7-4 and TRBJ2-7, the full variable domain reads GAGVSQSPRYKVAKRGRDVALRCDSISGHVTLYWYRQTLGQGSEVLTYSQSDAQRDKSGRPSGRFSAERPERSVSTLKIQRTEQGDSAVYLCASSPTTGGPYEQYFGPGTRLTVT.

This clonotype was counted at least ten times. The rearrangement joins TRBV19 to TRBJ2-1; D is unclear. In germline, CDR1 is LNHDA, CDR2 SQIVND (reference sequence). The length of the CDR3 is 12 residues. The CDR3 here is CASASGYNEQFF. The CDR3 DNA reads as TGTGCTTCTGCGTCGGGCTACAATGAGCAGTTCTTC. Full variable domain (remainder filled in from reference TRBV19 and TRBJ2-1): DGGITQSPKYLFRKEGQNVTLSCEQNLNHDAMYWYRQDPGQGLRLIYYSQIVNDFQKGDIAEGYSVSREKKESFPLTVTSAQKNPTAFYLCASASGYNEQFFGPGTRLTVL.

The rearrangement uses TRBV20-1 and TRBJ2-3; no definite D call. V lost 2 bases and J 0 bases, leaving 6 bases between the germline ends. Germline CDR1 and CDR2: DFQATT and SNEGSKA (reference sequence). The CDR3 loop spans 13 amino acids. This CDR3 reads CSARRVSTDTQYF. As DNA, the CDR3 is TGCAGTGCTAGACGGGTTAGCACAGATACGCAGTATTTT.

Turning to this clonotype: A junction end diverges from the germline sequence, so it may reflect a read error. The genes are TRBV9 and TRBJ1-6; 7 bases are a match to TRBD1. CDR1 and CDR2 (germline): SGDLS, YYNGEE. CDR3 length: 15 amino acids. The CDR3 region is CDSSPRDSGNSPLHF. CDR3 in DNA: TGTGACAGCAGCCCTAGGGACAGTGGCAATTCACCCCTCCACTTT.

This clonotype came up many times. The V and J genes are TRBV7-2 and TRBJ2-1; 7 nucleotides align to TRBD2. Per the germline V gene, CDR1 is SGHTA and CDR2 is FQGNSA. J gave up 9 bases and V 2 bases, and 7 bases lay outside the gene matches. This CDR3 comprises 14 residues. This CDR3 is CASSLPLGGGEQFF. CDR3 in DNA: TGTGCCAGCAGCTTACCGCTTGGGGGGGGTGAGCAGTTCTTC.

The chain couples TRBV10-3 to TRBJ2-7; D is uncertain. This CDR3 is 12 amino acids long. Trimming cost V 8 bases and J 2 bases, with 10 bases left between them. The germline CDR1 and CDR2 sequences are ENHRY and SYGVKD. The CDR3 nucleotides read TGTGCCATCGCCTCACCCGCCTACGAGCAGTACTTC. Amino acid sequence: CAIASPAYEQYF.

The table lists this clonotype with a few counts. V and J are TRBV7-4 and TRBJ2-6, with unresolved D. Per germline, CDR1 SGHVT and CDR2 SQSDAQ. The CDR3 has 19 amino acids. The CDR3 DNA sequence: TGTGAGAAATCCATCCCATTGTTAGGTTTCAGCTCTGGGGCCAACGTCCTGACTTTC. Its protein is CEKSIPLLGFSSGANVLTF. The full variable domain, its missing parts supplied by reference TRBV7-4 and TRBJ2-6, is GAGVSQSPRYKVAKRGRDVALRCDSISGHVTLYWYRQTLGQGSEVLTYSQSDAQRDKSGRPSGRFSAERPERSVSTLKIQRTEQGDSAVYLCEKSIPLLGFSSGANVLTFGAGSRLTVL.